Listed below are T cell receptor beta chains from one sample, sequenced in a study of blood T cell repertoires in COVID-19. Profiling relied on immunoSEQ multiplex PCR, and the TCRdb table lists in-frame clones only, not all of them. The sample includes about 260,000 clones, approximately 85% of them seen just once. Input material: peripheral blood. These TCRs come from a human donor in a cohort sampled during active COVID-19. CDR3s include the opening cysteine and the closing phenylalanine or tryptophan. The D gene is left open where the match is weak. Rows may omit the clone size; those that give it use once, few, many or a size class.

>.|TRBV6-5|.|TRBJ2-1
TGTGCCAGCAGAGGGACTTCTAGCTCCTACAATGAGCAGTTCTTC
CASRGTSSSYNEQFF
>.|TRBV27|TRBD1|TRBJ2-7
TGTGCCAGCAGAAGAGGACAGGAAGGCGAGCAGTACTTC
CASRRGQEGEQYF
>.|TRBV5-4|TRBD2|TRBJ2-6
TGTGCCAGCAGCTTTGGGGGGGCTGGGGCCAACGTCCTGACTTTC
CASSFGGAGANVLTF
>.|TRBV7-2|TRBD2|TRBJ2-3
TGTGCCAGCACCGGGACTAGCGGGGGGGTCGATACGCAGTATTTT
CASTGTSGGVDTQYF
>.|TRBV6-5|.|TRBJ1-2
TGTGCCAGCAGTTCCCTCTTTTGGCAATCTGGCTACACCTTC
CASSSLFWQSGYTF
>.|TRBV3-1/TRBV3-2|.|TRBJ1-2
TGTGCCAGCAGCCAAGGGGGCTCACCTGGTGGCTACACCTTC
CASSQGGSPGGYTF
>.|TRBV7-2|.|TRBJ1-2
TGTGCCAGCAGCTTTTCTTGGGGCCCGGGCCAGATTGGGGATGGCTACACCTTC
CASSFSWGPGQIGDGYTF
>once|TRBV25-1|TRBD1|TRBJ1-2
TGTGCCAGCAGTGTTGGGACAGGGACGAGTGGCTACACCTTC
CASSVGTGTSGYTF
>.|TRBV19|TRBD1|TRBJ1-1
TGTGCCAGTAGTATAGCCATACAGGGGATGAACACTGAAGCTTTCTTT
CASSIAIQGMNTEAFF
>.|TRBV27|.|TRBJ2-7
TGTGCCAGCAGGGGGGCGGGGGATTCCTACGAGCAGTACTTC
CASRGAGDSYEQYF
>.|TRBV11-3|TRBD1|TRBJ1-1
TGTGCCAGCAGCCCCGGGACAGCCTTAATGAACACTGAAGCTTTCTTT
CASSPGTALMNTEAFF
>.|TRBV3-1/TRBV3-2|TRBD1|TRBJ2-7
TGTGCCAGCAGCTTAGACAGGGAGAACGAGCAGTACTTC
CASSLDRENEQYF
>.|TRBV21-1|.|TRBJ2-5
TGTGCCAGCAGCTCTCGGACAGGGAAGGAGACCCAGTACTTC
CASSSRTGKETQYF
>.|TRBV27|TRBD1|TRBJ1-6
TGTGCCAGCAGTCAAGGGGGCGGGCACCTCCACTTT
CASSQGGGHLHF
>.|TRBV6-2/TRBV6-3|.|TRBJ2-5
TGTGCCAGCAGCAGATACTCGACAGTCCCCCTAGAGACCCAGTACTTC
CASSRYSTVPLETQYF
>.|TRBV28|TRBD1|TRBJ1-6
TGTGCCAGCATCCTGGACAGGGATCATTCACCCCTCCACTTT
CASILDRDHSPLHF
>.|TRBV7-8|TRBD2|TRBJ2-2
TGTGCCAGCAGCTTGCGGACTAGCGGGAACACCGGGGAGCTGTTTTTT
CASSLRTSGNTGELFF
>.|TRBV30|.|TRBJ1-6
TGTGCCTGGGAGCAGGGCGCCGGATCACCCCTCCACTTT
CAWEQGAGSPLHF
>.|TRBV18|.|TRBJ1-3
TGTGCCAGCTCTCTGGACAGAGCTGGAAACACCATATATTTT
CASSLDRAGNTIYF
>.|TRBV19|TRBD2|TRBJ2-7
TGTGCCAGTAGTATAGGGCGGGGGTCCTACGAGCAGTACTTC
CASSIGRGSYEQYF
>.|TRBV27|TRBD1|TRBJ1-1
TGTGCCAGCAGTTTGGCAGGGGGCGTCGAAGCTTTCTTT
CASSLAGGVEAFF
>.|TRBV28|.|TRBJ2-7
TGTGCCAGCAGTTTATCGGGAAAACGAAACTACGAGCAGTACTTC
CASSLSGKRNYEQYF
>.|TRBV4-3|TRBD1|TRBJ1-2
TGCGCCAGCAGCCCGAGGCAGGGGGGCTATGGCTACACCTTC
CASSPRQGGYGYTF
>.|TRBV28|.|TRBJ1-2
TGTGCCAGCCAACAAAGAGGATATGGCTACACCTTC
CASQQRGYGYTF
>.|TRBV2|.|TRBJ1-2
TGTGCCAGCAGTGAAGCCGTCCAACTTGGTGGCTACACCTTC
CASSEAVQLGGYTF
>.|TRBV7-9|.|TRBJ2-5
TGTGCCAGCAGCTTAGGGGGGGACCAAGAGACCCAGTACTTC
CASSLGGDQETQYF
>.|TRBV13|.|TRBJ2-3
TGTGCCAGCAGCTTTTATAGCACAGATACGCAGTATTTT
CASSFYSTDTQYF
>.|TRBV6-2/TRBV6-3|.|TRBJ1-2
TGTGCCAGCAGTTGGATTAAATACGTACAGGGCCGGATGGCCTATGGCTACACCTTC
CASSWIKYVQGRMAYGYTF
>.|TRBV30|.|TRBJ1-3
TGTGCCTGGAGTAAACAGGGATCTGGAAACACCATATATTTT
CAWSKQGSGNTIYF
>.|TRBV9|TRBD2|TRBJ2-3
TGTGCCAGCAGTTCCCGGGGGGGCTACACAGATACGCAGTATTTT
CASSSRGGYTDTQYF
>.|TRBV7-2|TRBD1|TRBJ2-5
TGTGCCAGCAGCTTAGATACAGGGGATGAGACCCAGTACTTC
CASSLDTGDETQYF
>.|TRBV7-3|TRBD1|TRBJ2-3
TGTGCCAGCAGCTTAGGACAGGGGGCAACAGATACGCAGTATTTT
CASSLGQGATDTQYF
>.|TRBV9|TRBD2|TRBJ2-7
TGTGCCAGCAGCGTAGCCCCAGCGGGGGGAACCTACGAGCAGTACTTC
CASSVAPAGGTYEQYF
>.|TRBV19|TRBD1|TRBJ1-1
TGTGCCACGCAAGGACAGGGGACTGAAGCTTTCTTT
CATQGQGTEAFF
>.|TRBV4-3|.|TRBJ2-7
TGCGCCAGCAGCCAAGATTCGGGGTACGAGCAGTACTTC
CASSQDSGYEQYF
>.|TRBV14|TRBD1|TRBJ2-7
TGTGCCAGCAGCCACGGGACAGGGGGTTACGAGCAGTACTTC
CASSHGTGGYEQYF
>.|TRBV12-3/TRBV12-4|.|TRBJ1-2
TGTGCCAGCAGTCCGGACATGGGCTATGGCTACACCTTC
CASSPDMGYGYTF
>.|TRBV5-4|TRBD2|TRBJ2-5
TGTGCCAGCAGCTTGGTAGGGCTAGCGGGAGGCCAAGAGACCCAGTACTTC
CASSLVGLAGGQETQYF
>.|TRBV7-9|.|TRBJ1-3
TGTGCCAACCCGATAGAAGGGGGCTCTGGAAACACCATATATTTT
CANPIEGGSGNTIYF
>.|TRBV27|.|TRBJ2-7
TGTGCCAGCATTGGCGGGATCGAGCAGTACTTC
CASIGGIEQYF